This entry concerns a single T cell receptor beta chain. These data originate in a study of T-cell memory formation after mild COVID-19. Study-wide background: Each donor largely had its own TCR clusters.

The 5'RACE method, run with constant-segment primers, produced TCR alpha and TCR beta cDNA libraries (carrying sample barcodes and UMIs). In TCRdb, the 5' RACE reads were re-called with MiXCR into one record per CDR3 protein. The data show about 400,000 distinct CDR3 sequences, 20% to 30% seen once. The V segment lost 4 bases and the J segment 4 bases; nucleotides outside the gene matches: 10. This CDR3 contains 15 residues. In germline, CDR1 is SGHNT, CDR2 YYREEE (reference sequence). The V gene is TRBV5-4, the J gene TRBJ2-7; 8 bases agree with TRBD2. The sequencing input was PBMCs or a T cell subset sorted from them (not recorded which). The TCR originated in an adult woman who had mild COVID-19 (a few samples of this study predate the infection). Cell type and time point are not known. The CDR3: CASSHRAGGHYEQYF. Here the CDR3 DNA reads TGTGCCAGCAGCCACCGCGCGGGGGGCCATTACGAGCAGTACTTC.